Below are 3 T cell receptor beta chains sequenced from a single sample in a study of T cell repertoires in cytomegalovirus infection. TCRdb redid the calling of the reads with MiXCR, one entry per CDR3 protein. This sample has some 180,000 distinct CDR3 sequences, with about a sixth found just once. The specimen sequenced was CD8+ T cells from PBMCs. The receptors stem from a human donor in good health (CMV status not recorded). Some clones in this sample may be carry-over from other donors' samples.

This clonotype was detected only a few times. This CDR3 is CASSYSEGIGNQPQHF. CDR3 in DNA: TGTGCCAGCAGTTACTCAGAAGGGATCGGCAATCAGCCCCAGCATTTT. The genes are TRBV6-2 or TRBV6-3 and TRBJ1-5, with D unclear. Between the trimmed V and J ends, which lost 0 bases and 2 bases, there was a span of 11 bases. The CDR3 extends over 16 amino acids. CDR1 and CDR2 (germline): MNHEY, SVGEGT.

This clonotype has only a few counts. The rearrangement joins TRBV4-2 to TRBJ1-5, with D possibly matching TRBD1 (5 bases). The CDR3 sequence is 16 residues long. V was clipped by 0 bases and J by 4 bases, with 13 bases between them. Germline CDR1 LGHNA, CDR2 YNFKEQ. The CDR3 spells CASSQDSQGGNQPQHF. CDR3 bases: TGTGCCAGCAGCCAAGATAGCCAGGGTGGGAATCAGCCCCAGCATTTT.

This clonotype was seen a handful of times. This sequence joins TRBV7-3 and TRBJ1-1, with D hard to call. This CDR3 is 14 amino acids long. The V gene lost 1 base and the J gene lost 4 bases, with 10 bases spanning the gap. The germline CDR1 and CDR2 sequences are SGHTA and FQGTGA. The CDR3: CASSLNGDATEAFF. The CDR3 nucleotides are TGTGCCAGCAGCTTAAATGGGGATGCCACTGAAGCTTTCTTT.